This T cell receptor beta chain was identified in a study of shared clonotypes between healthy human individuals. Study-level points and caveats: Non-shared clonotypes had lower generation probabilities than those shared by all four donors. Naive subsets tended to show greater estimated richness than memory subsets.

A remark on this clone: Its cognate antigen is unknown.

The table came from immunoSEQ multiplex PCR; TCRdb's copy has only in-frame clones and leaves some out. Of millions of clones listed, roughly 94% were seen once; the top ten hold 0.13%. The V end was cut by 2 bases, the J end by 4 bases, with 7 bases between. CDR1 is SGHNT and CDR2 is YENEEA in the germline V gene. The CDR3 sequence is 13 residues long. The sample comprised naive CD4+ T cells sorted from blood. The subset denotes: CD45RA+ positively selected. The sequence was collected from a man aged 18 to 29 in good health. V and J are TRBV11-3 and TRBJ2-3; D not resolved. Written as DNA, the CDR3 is TGTGCCAGCAGCTTAACAGTGTCAGATACGCAGTATTTT. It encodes CASSLTVSDTQYF.